The 28 T cell receptor beta chains in this list originate from one sample, sequenced in a study of monozygotic twins with inflammatory bowel disease. TCRdb reworked the 5' RACE reads into one entry per CDR3 protein, no DNA. The repertoire shows about 330,000 distinct CDR3 sequences; the top ten hold under 2.5%. The sequenced sample consisted of blood. The receptors stem from a human donor with ulcerative colitis or Crohn's disease, or a healthy co-twin of an affected twin (not recorded which).

The rearrangement uses TRBV6-1 and TRBJ1-1; TCRdb selects TRBD1, and the lack of DNA leaves this call unchecked. The V gene's germline CDR1 is MNHNS and CDR2 SASEGT. The CDR3 is made up of 13 amino acids. Here the CDR3 reads CAVARDSVFEAFF.

The chain joins TRBV19 to TRBJ1-2. Germline V gene lookup returns CDR1 LNHDA and CDR2 SQIVND (reference sequence). This CDR3 is 12 amino acids long. CDR3 protein: CASSGINYGYTF.

This chain links TRBV7-7 with TRBJ1-4. Germline assignment: CDR1 SSHAT and CDR2 FNYEAQ (reference sequence). The CDR3 extends over 15 amino acids. The CDR3 sequence: CASSLSRTTNEKLFF. The complete variable domain, with remaining parts taken from reference TRBV7-7 and TRBJ1-4, reads GAGVSQSPRYKVTKRGQDVTLRCDPISSHATLYWYQQALGQGPEFLTYFNYEAQPDKSGLPSDRFSAERPEGSISTLTIQRTEQRDSAMYRCASSLSRTTNEKLFFGSGTQLSVL.

This chain uses TRBV5-8 with TRBJ2-7. The length of the CDR3 is 12 residues. Germline loops: CDR1 SGHTS, CDR2 YDEGEE. The CDR3 is CASSFSSYEQYF.

The chain combines TRBV6-2 or TRBV6-3 with TRBJ1-3. CDR3 length: 14 amino acids. Germline CDR1 MNHEY, CDR2 SVGEGT. CDR3 region: CASSSTGSGNTIYF.

This chain links TRBV6-5 with TRBJ1-2; no DNA is available, so the TRBD1 call from TCRdb remains unchecked. The CDR3 covers 16 residues. CDR1 MNHEY and CDR2 SVGAGI come from the germline V gene. The CDR3 sequence: CASSYFGGGADYGYTF.

The rearrangement uses TRBV28 and TRBJ1-1; TCRdb calls TRBD1, which cannot be checked without DNA. CDR1 and CDR2 from the germline V gene are MDHEN and SYDVKM. This CDR3 spans 19 amino acids. CDR3 in amino acids: CASSLSPSGFGRLGTEAFF.

V and J are TRBV9 and TRBJ2-5; TCRdb picks TRBD1, but there is no DNA to check that call. The germline V gene has CDR1 SGDLS and CDR2 YYNGEE. CDR3 length: 13 residues. The CDR3 protein is CASSVQGTETQYF.

The rearrangement joins TRBV4-1 to TRBJ2-7; TCRdb returns TRBD1, unconfirmable since there is no DNA. The germline V gene encodes CDR1 MGHRA and CDR2 YSYEKL. The CDR3 has 16 amino acids. CDR3 sequence reads: CASSQSMSRGTSGQYF.

The gene calls are TRBV5-1 and TRBJ2-3; absent DNA, TCRdb's TRBD1 call cannot be checked. Germline values: CDR1 SGHRS, CDR2 YFSETQ. The CDR3 has 14 amino acids. CDR3 region: CASSLGIRADTQYF.

The chain uses TRBV25-1 and TRBJ1-4. CDR1 and CDR2 from the germline V gene are MGHDK and SYGVNS. The CDR3 is 11 residues long. The CDR3 is CASMAGGKLFF. Drawing the rest from reference TRBV25-1 and TRBJ1-4, the complete variable domain is EADIYQTPRYLVIGTGKKITLECSQTMGHDKMYWYQQDPGMELHLIHYSYGVNSTEKGDLSSESTVSRIRTEHFPLTLESARPSHTSQYLCASMAGGKLFFGSGTQLSVL.

The chain is built from TRBV5-1 and TRBJ2-1; the TRBD1 assignment by TCRdb is unverifiable without DNA. The CDR3 spans 12 residues. Per germline, CDR1 SGHRS and CDR2 YFSETQ. The CDR3 region is CASSLERGEQFF. Using reference TRBV5-1 and TRBJ2-1 for the parts outside the CDR3, the full variable domain is KAGVTQTPRYLIKTRGQQVTLSCSPISGHRSVSWYQQTPGQGLQFLFEYFSETQRNKGNFPGRFSGRQFSNSRSEMNVSTLELGDSALYLCASSLERGEQFFGPGTRLTVL.

The chain employs TRBV27 and TRBJ2-1. The germline gives CDR1 MNHEY, CDR2 SMNVEV (reference sequence). CDR3 size: 13 residues. The CDR3 loop is CASSLKSFGSQFF.

The CDR3 spells CASSSGTSGGGAYTDTQYF. V and J are TRBV12-3 or TRBV12-4 and TRBJ2-3; TCRdb names TRBD2, which stays unverified in the absence of DNA. This CDR3 is built from 19 residues.

The V gene is TRBV2, the J gene TRBJ1-2. Germline CDR1 and CDR2: SNHLY and FYNNEI. The CDR3 consists of 12 residues. CDR3 region: CASRDRNYGYTF.

J is TRBJ1-1 and V is TRBV12-3 or TRBV12-4. The CDR3 loop spans 16 amino acids. CDR3 residues: CASSFLAAQPNTEAFF.

This rearrangement joins TRBV5-1 to TRBJ1-2; there is no DNA to check the TCRdb D call of TRBD1. CDR3 length equals 14 residues. Germline V gives CDR1 SGHRS, CDR2 YFSETQ. CDR3 loop: CASSLGVGDYGYTF.

This chain's CDR3 is CSVEGRNSYNEQFF. The chain joins TRBV29-1 to TRBJ2-1. This CDR3 has 14 amino acids. In germline, CDR1 is SQVTM, CDR2 ANQGSEA.

V and J are TRBV20-1 and TRBJ1-5; with no DNA, the TCRdb D assignment of TRBD1 cannot be verified. This CDR3 is 12 amino acids long. From germline, CDR1 is DFQATT and CDR2 SNEGSKA (reference sequence). The CDR3 protein is CSATAGDQPQHF.

The chain combines TRBV5-1 with TRBJ2-2; the D call from TCRdb, TRBD1, cannot be confirmed without DNA. From germline, CDR1 is SGHRS and CDR2 YFSETQ. This CDR3 spans 15 amino acids. The CDR3 loop is CASSSGQGGTGELFF.

The chain employs TRBV6-1 and TRBJ2-1; absent DNA, TCRdb's TRBD1 call cannot be checked. CDR3 length equals 12 residues. Germline-derived CDR1 and CDR2 are MNHNS and SASEGT. This CDR3 is CASSETGHEQFF.

The rearrangement uses TRBV7-2 and TRBJ1-6; TCRdb names TRBD1, which stays unverified in the absence of DNA. CDR1 and CDR2 (germline): SGHTA, FQGNSA. This CDR3 has 14 amino acids. The CDR3 sequence: CASRPTGNNSPLHF.

The V call is TRBV5-6, the J call TRBJ2-1. This CDR3 region has 15 residues. The V gene's germline CDR1 is SGHDT and CDR2 YYEEEE. CDR3 in amino acids: CASSLEAKQYNEQFF. Full variable domain (outside the CDR3, taken from reference TRBV5-6 and TRBJ2-1): DAGVTQSPTHLIKTRGQQVTLRCSPKSGHDTVSWYQQALGQGPQFIFQYYEEEERQRGNFPDRFSGHQFPNYSSELNVNALLLGDSALYLCASSLEAKQYNEQFFGPGTRLTVL.

The V call is TRBV19, the J call TRBJ2-7; the D gene TCRdb calls, TRBD1, cannot be checked with no DNA. The CDR3 has 14 residues. Germline V gene data show CDR1 as LNHDA and CDR2 as SQIVND (reference sequence). CDR3 residues: CASSIRDGSYEQYF.

The genes are TRBV2 and TRBJ1-2. Germline CDR1 SNHLY, CDR2 FYNNEI. The CDR3 extends over 15 amino acids. CDR3: CASIGSPPSASGYTF.

The V and J genes are TRBV7-2 and TRBJ2-1; there is no DNA to check the TCRdb D call of TRBD2. The CDR3 runs 15 residues. The germline V gene has CDR1 SGHTA and CDR2 FQGNSA. CDR3 region: CASSIQGLGFDEQFF. The whole variable domain, remainder taken from reference TRBV7-2 and TRBJ2-1, is GAGVSQSPSNKVTEKGKDVELRCDPISGHTALYWYRQSLGQGLEFLIYFQGNSAPDKSGLPSDRFSAERTGGSVSTLTIQRTQQEDSAVYLCASSIQGLGFDEQFFGPGTRLTVL.

The chain is built from TRBV7-9 and TRBJ1-2; TCRdb outputs TRBD1, but without DNA this stays unchecked. Germline CDR1 and CDR2: SEHNR and FQNEAQ (reference sequence). CDR3 length equals 14 residues. The chain's CDR3 is CASSYGQGIYGYTF.

The genes are TRBV5-1 and TRBJ1-5; the D call of TRBD1 rests on TCRdb alone, since no DNA is present to check it. Looked up from germline, CDR1 is SGHRS and CDR2 is YFSETQ. The CDR3 runs 16 residues. CDR3 region: CASSWDGDRSNQPQHF.